These 17 T cell receptor beta chains originate from one sample sequenced in a study of T cell clonality in common variable immunodeficiency. Sequencing was performed with immunoSEQ multiplex PCR; in TCRdb, only in-frame clones are kept and a portion is missing. The record shows under 50,000 clones for this sample, with no singletons present. The sequenced sample consisted of peripheral blood mononuclear cells. All receptors come from a person between 18 and 75 years old in good health.

This clone came up many times. The observed sequence ends 3 residues before the CDR3 terminus, with the missing tail filled in from the germline J gene. V and J are TRBV11-2 and TRBJ2-3; 9 nucleotides align to TRBD1. The CDR3 runs to 15 residues. Trimming took 3 bases from V and 1 from J; bases not matched to a gene: 2. Per the germline V gene, CDR1 is SGHAT and CDR2 is FQNNGV. Incomplete CDR3 DNA: TGTGCCAGCAGCTTTTGGGACAGGGGCACAGATACG. Amino acids: CASSFWDRGTDT. The complete CDR3 sequence is CASSFWDRGTDTQYF. Supplemented by reference TRBV11-2 and TRBJ2-3, the full variable domain reads EAGVAQSPRYKIIEKRQSVAFWCNPISGHATLYWYQQILGQGPKLLIQFQNNGVVDDSQLPKDRFSAERLKGVDSTLKIQPAKLEDSAVYLCASSFWDRGTDTQYFGPGTRLTVL.

Concerning this clone itself: The missing CDR3 end, 3 residues past where the read stops, is filled in from the germline J gene. The chain joins TRBV19 to TRBJ2-7; maybe TRBD1 (5 bases). V was clipped by 6 bases and J by 2 bases, with 17 bases between them. The CDR3 runs to 15 residues. Germline V lookup: CDR1 LNHDA, CDR2 SQIVND (reference sequence). CDR3 sequence reads: CASSPGQGPTYEQYF. CDR3 DNA, as far as it was read: TGTGCCAGTAGCCCCGGGCAGGGTCCCACCTACGAG.

This clone occurred many times. The CDR3 end falls 3 residues outside the read, so it is completed with the germline J gene. This chain joins TRBV20-1 and TRBJ1-2; D may be TRBD1 (6 bases). CDR1 is DFQATT and CDR2 is SNEGSKA in the germline V gene (reference sequence). V shed 7 bases and J shed 2 bases, with 17 bases lying between them. This CDR3 is 14 amino acids long. CDR3: CSVLKGRGNYGYTF. Incomplete CDR3 DNA: TGCAGTGTTTTAAAGGGGAGGGGGAACTATGGC.

This clone was seen many times. Read sequence stops 3 residues before the CDR3 end, and the germline J gene provides the missing end. The chain recombines TRBV7-6 with TRBJ1-3; 9 nucleotides line up with TRBD1. Looked up from germline, CDR1 is SGHVS and CDR2 is FNYEAQ. CDR3 length: 15 residues. V shed 0 bases and J 3 bases; nucleotides not matched to a gene: 0. The CDR3 DNA, read in part, is TGTGCCAGCAGCTTAGCGGGACAGGGTGGAAACACC. Amino acid sequence: CASSLAGQGGNT. The entire CDR3 reads CASSLAGQGGNTIYF.

Ten or more counts support this clone. The CDR3 end falls 3 residues outside the read, so it is completed with the germline J gene. J is TRBJ2-2 and V is TRBV6-2 or TRBV6-3; 14 bases align to TRBD2. The CDR3 loop spans 16 amino acids. Germline trimming cut 3 bases from V and 7 bases from J; bases unmatched to any gene: 4. CDR1 is MNHEY and CDR2 is SVGEGT in the germline V gene. This CDR3 reads CASSYGTSGGLGELFF. CDR3 DNA, as far as it was read: TGTGCCAGCAGTTATGGGACTAGCGGGGGTCTCGGGGAG.

This clone appeared many times. The CDR3 end lies 3 residues beyond the end of the read and is filled in from the germline J gene. The chain recombines TRBV13 with TRBJ2-7; 7 nucleotides agree with TRBD2. The CDR3 is made up of 17 amino acids. Germline V lookup: CDR1 PRHDT, CDR2 FYEKMQ (reference sequence). V lost 6 bases to trimming and J lost 0 bases; unmatched junction nucleotides: 14. Partial CDR3 DNA: TGTGCCAGCAGTATGGACCAGCGGGGACCCAGCTCCTACGAG. Protein product: CASSMDQRGPSSYE. From start to end, the CDR3 is CASSMDQRGPSSYEQYF.

This clone was seen repeatedly, ten times or more. The read terminates 3 residues before the CDR3 end, so the remaining end is supplied by the germline J gene. The chain carries TRBV29-1 and TRBJ2-7; 8 bases line up with TRBD1. V was pared by 6 bases and J by 3 bases, with 7 bases of the junction left unmatched. Germline assignment: CDR1 SQVTM and CDR2 ANQGSEA. The CDR3 is 13 residues long. CDR3 in amino acids: CSVRGQAIYEQYF. CDR3 DNA, as far as it was read: TGCAGCGTGAGGGGACAGGCGATCTACGAG.

This clone was picked up many times. The missing CDR3 end, 3 residues past where the read stops, is filled in from the germline J gene. The chain is built from TRBV11-3 and TRBJ1-1, with D unresolved. The CDR3 consists of 13 residues. The germline V and J ends were trimmed by 4 bases and 4 bases, with 10 bases remaining between them. CDR1 SGHNT and CDR2 YENEEA come from the germline V gene. This CDR3 reads CASSYLGGTEAFF. Partial CDR3 DNA: TGTGCCAGCAGCTACCTAGGTGGCACTGAA.

The table lists this clone with many counts. The CDR3 is cut off 3 residues early in the read; its end comes from the germline J gene. The J gene is TRBJ2-1, the V gene TRBV7-8, with 9 nucleotides matching TRBD1. V lost 5 bases, J lost 7 bases, and 6 bases stayed unmatched. Germline values: CDR1 SGHVS, CDR2 FQNEAQ. This CDR3 has 14 residues. CDR3 bases read: TGTGCCAGCAGCCTCCGGGACAGGGAGAATGAG. Protein product: CASSLRDRENE. The entire CDR3 is CASSLRDRENEQFF.

Concerning this clone itself: The missing CDR3 end, 3 residues past where the read stops, is filled in from the germline J gene. The gene calls are TRBV7-9 and TRBJ2-3, with a weak D call TRBD1 (6 bases). The CDR3 sequence is 12 residues long. Germline V gives CDR1 SEHNR, CDR2 FQNEAQ (reference sequence). The CDR3 reads CASSEQGVAQYF. The sequenced part of the CDR3 DNA is TGTGCCAGCAGCGAACAGGGAGTCGCG. Full variable domain (remainder filled in from reference TRBV7-9 and TRBJ2-3): DTGVSQNPRHKITKRGQNVTFRCDPISEHNRLYWYRQTLGQGPEFLTYFQNEAQLEKSRLLSDRFSAERPKGSFSTLEIQRTEQGDSAMYLCASSEQGVAQYFGPGTRLTVL.

There are many counts of this clone. The missing CDR3 end, 3 residues past where the read stops, is filled in from the germline J gene. The V and J genes are TRBV13 and TRBJ1-6, with 8 positions matching TRBD1. From germline, CDR1 is PRHDT and CDR2 FYEKMQ (reference sequence). V dropped 4 bases and J dropped 9; count of bases not matched to a gene: 5. CDR3 size: 14 residues. The sequenced CDR3 bases are TGTGCCAGCAGCTCGGGGACAGGTCCTTCACCC. The encoded protein is CASSSGTGPSP. The whole CDR3 protein is CASSSGTGPSPLHF.

This clone was found many times. The sequence runs out 3 residues before the end of the CDR3; the remainder is reconstructed from the germline J gene. V usage is TRBV20-1 and J usage is TRBJ2-7; tentatively, D is TRBD2 (5 bases). V was cut by 3 bases and J by 3 bases, with 12 bases left in between. Germline V gene sequence: CDR1 DFQATT, CDR2 SNEGSKA (reference sequence). The CDR3 length is 13 residues. The CDR3: CSASGPDYYEQYF. The DNA read from the CDR3 is TGCAGTGCTAGCGGGCCTGACTACTACGAG.

To note about this clone: The read falls 3 residues short of the CDR3 end, and the missing part is taken from the germline J gene. The rearrangement joins TRBV7-9 to TRBJ2-2; D perhaps matches TRBD2 (6 bases). Germline values: CDR1 SEHNR, CDR2 FQNEAQ (reference sequence). V was shortened by 2 bases and J by 5 bases, with 9 bases between the two germline ends. The length of the CDR3 is 14 residues. CDR3 protein: CASSLRDWTGELFF. The CDR3 bases that were read are TGTGCCAGCAGCTTAAGGGACTGGACCGGGGAG.

There are many counts of this clone. The read comes to an end 3 residues before the CDR3 does, leaving the germline J gene to fill in the end. The chain uses TRBV20-1 and TRBJ1-4; perhaps TRBD1 as D (5 bases). The V gene's germline CDR1 is DFQATT and CDR2 SNEGSKA (reference sequence). Trimming left V 3 bases short and J 8 bases short, with 10 bases between. The CDR3 length is 12 residues. The CDR3 reads CSASRPGEKLFF. The covered CDR3 bases are TGCAGTGCTAGCCGGCCAGGGGAAAAA.

In this sample, this clone turned up many times. Sequencing ends 3 residues short of the CDR3 end; the germline J gene provides the rest. This chain joins TRBV20-1 and TRBJ2-4, with D possibly TRBD1 on 6 matching bases. CDR1 DFQATT and CDR2 SNEGSKA come from the germline V gene (reference sequence). This CDR3 has 14 amino acids. The CDR3 spells CSARGAGNLYGQYF. The CDR3 DNA, read in part, is TGCAGTGCTAGGGGGGCAGGGAATCTCTATGGT.

In the case of this clone: The CDR3 end lies 3 residues beyond the end of the read and is filled in from the germline J gene. The genes are TRBV13 and TRBJ2-1; tentatively, D is TRBD2 (6 bases). The CDR3 length is 15 residues. Germline values: CDR1 PRHDT, CDR2 FYEKMQ (reference sequence). V was cut by 4 bases and J by 6 bases, with 16 bases left in between. CDR3 DNA (partial): TGTGCCAGCAGCTCCGGGGGTGGGCTGGGCAATGAG. It is translated as CASSSGGGLGNE. The complete CDR3 protein is CASSSGGGLGNEQFF.

This clone appeared many times. The read ends 3 residues before the CDR3 terminus; that terminus is restored from the germline J gene. The J gene is TRBJ2-3, the V gene TRBV14; 10 bases align to TRBD2. V was clipped by 0 bases and J by 6 bases; unmatched bases: 9. The CDR3 contains 17 residues. CDR1 is SGHDN, CDR2 FVKESK, per germline. CDR3 bases read: TGTGCCAGCAGCCAAGATGTCCGGCTAGCGGGGGATGATACG. Translation gives CASSQDVRLAGDDT. The entire CDR3 is CASSQDVRLAGDDTQYF.